Here is one T cell receptor (beta chain) with its context. The sample comes from a study of blood T cell repertoires in COVID-19. V shed 6 bases and J shed 4 bases, with 18 bases lying between them. The CDR3 covers 15 residues. Germline V gives CDR1 SNHLY, CDR2 FYNNEI. Original data processing: Nucleated cell number was recorded as an estimate derived from reference gene primer amplification. Produced via immunoSEQ multiplex PCR; TCRdb's table is partial and in-frame only. The V and J calls and clone size were taken over from that table, and D and trimming were inferred from the DNA. The sample includes about 480,000 clones, roughly 88% of them seen just once.

Sequenced: peripheral blood. This TCR derives from a woman aged 50 to 60 with COVID-19, enrolled during active disease. The chain joins TRBV2 to TRBJ1-1, with TRBD1 as a possible D gene (5 bases). The CDR3 DNA reads as TGTGCCAGCAGGGAGACCTCCGGGGGTGGCACTGAAGCTTTCTTT. Protein sequence: CASRETSGGGTEAFF.